The 29 T cell receptor beta chains in this list originate from one sample, sequenced in a study of T cell repertoires in cytomegalovirus infection (dated by TCRdb to the late 2010s). Sequencing was carried out with an Illumina HiSeq 1500. Clones were called with MiXCR by TCRdb after fastp trimmed the public reads at Q25, and only in-frame beta chains were retained. Every CDR3 protein is listed once, alongside the most common genes and DNA of its rows. Counted in this sample were roughly 320,000 distinct CDR3 sequences; over 7.5% of them appeared once. The ten largest make up 4.3% of the sample. Sequenced input: PBMCs. The receptor source for this set is a human donor in good health (CMV status not recorded). Some clones in this sample may be carry-over from other donors' samples.

The chain is built from TRBV12-3 or TRBV12-4 and TRBJ2-1, with 8 bases that match TRBD2. The J segment lost 6 bases and the V segment lost 7 bases, leaving 11 bases of the junction unmatched. The CDR3 is made up of 15 amino acids. CDR3 nucleotide sequence: TGTGCCAGCACCATGGGGCTAGCGGGTAGCAATGAGCAGTTCTTC. Encoded protein: CASTMGLAGSNEQFF.

This clonotype was seen ten or more times. The V and J genes are TRBV28 and TRBJ1-4, with 8 bases lining up with TRBD1. This CDR3 has 15 residues. Germline V gives CDR1 MDHEN, CDR2 SYDVKM. Losses at the gene ends were 5 bases for V and 7 bases for J; bases not matched to a gene: 9. CDR3 in DNA: TGTGCCAGCAGTCCGACGACAGGGGTGGGTGAAAAACTGTTTTTT. Its protein is CASSPTTGVGEKLFF.

The CDR3 region is CASSISDRGQSRFQYF. DNA of the CDR3: TGTGCCAGCAGTATCTCGGACAGGGGACAGAGCAGGTTTCAGTACTTC. The chain couples TRBV12-3 or TRBV12-4 to TRBJ2-7; TRBD1 agrees at 9 bases. This CDR3 region has 16 residues. V lost 5 bases and J lost 10; bases outside the gene matches: 18.

This clonotype was recorded a few times. The V gene is TRBV5-4, the J gene TRBJ1-2, with D maybe TRBD1 (6 bases). Germline V CDR1 and CDR2: SGHNT, YYREEE (reference sequence). Trimming took 4 bases from V and 3 from J, leaving 22 bases between them. The CDR3 runs 17 residues. CDR3 amino acids: CASSPGGGGPLDYGYTF. As DNA, the CDR3 is TGTGCCAGCAGCCCTGGGGGGGGCGGTCCGTTGGACTATGGCTACACCTTC.

This clonotype was detected only a few times. This chain joins TRBV12-3 or TRBV12-4 and TRBJ2-1, with 10 bases aligning to TRBD2. The CDR3 has 16 residues. Trimming removed 1 base from V and 2 bases from J; junction bases left unmatched: 2. The CDR3 DNA reads TGTGCCAGCAGTTTAGTTAGCGGGGGGCCCTACAATGAGCAGTTCTTC. Its translation: CASSLVSGGPYNEQFF.

This clonotype was counted many times. The J gene is TRBJ2-7, the V gene TRBV7-2; D is possibly TRBD2 (6 bases). CDR3 length equals 15 residues. Trimming stripped 5 bases from V and 2 bases from J, with 16 bases between. Germline lookup yields CDR1 SGHTA and CDR2 FQGNSA. The CDR3 is CASSPPGARTYEQYF. CDR3 bases: TGTGCCAGCAGCCCGCCGGGAGCCAGAACCTACGAGCAGTACTTC.

This clonotype was counted only a few times. V usage is TRBV25-1 and J usage is TRBJ1-2; D gene uncertain. Germline assignment: CDR1 MGHDK and CDR2 SYGVNS. CDR3 length: 14 amino acids. Trimming removed 4 bases from V and 5 bases from J, with 14 bases in between. The CDR3 DNA is TGTGCCAGCAGTGTTGGTTTCGAGCGGTATGGCTACACCTTC. It specifies CASSVGFERYGYTF.

The CDR3 region has the DNA TGTGCCATCAGTGAGAGGGCAGACTTTAACACTGAAGCTTTCTTT. Amino acid sequence: CAISERADFNTEAFF. The chain combines TRBV10-3 with TRBJ1-1; no reliable D call. The CDR3 covers 15 residues. V dropped 2 bases and J dropped 2 bases, with 12 bases sitting between them. Looked up from germline, CDR1 is ENHRY and CDR2 is SYGVKD.

Ten or more counts support this clonotype. CDR3 protein: CSARGGGTQYF. CDR3 nucleotide sequence: TGCAGTGCTAGAGGAGGGGGGACCCAGTACTTC. The rearrangement links TRBV20-1 to TRBJ2-5; weak D call: TRBD1 (6 bases). The CDR3 runs 11 residues. V was pared by 1 base and J by 7 bases, with 7 bases between. In germline, CDR1 is DFQATT, CDR2 SNEGSKA (reference sequence).

This clonotype was seen a handful of times. J is TRBJ1-2 and V is TRBV29-1; the D is unclear. The CDR3 extends over 15 amino acids. Germline loops: CDR1 SQVTM, CDR2 ANQGSEA. V lost 3 bases, J lost 5 bases, and 19 bases lay in between. The CDR3 protein is CSVDSGWALGYGYTF. The CDR3 coding sequence is TGCAGCGTTGATTCGGGTTGGGCGCTGGGATATGGCTACACCTTC.

This clonotype was detected a few times. The gene calls are TRBV6-5 and TRBJ2-3; 15 positions agree with TRBD2. The germline CDR1 and CDR2 sequences are MNHEY and SVGAGI. Trimming at V came to 10 bases and at J to 4 bases, leaving 12 bases not matched to a gene. This CDR3 is built from 17 residues. The CDR3 DNA reads as TGTGCCACCACCCCCTGGGGACTAGCGGGAGGCGCAGATACGCAGTATTTT. As protein: CATTPWGLAGGADTQYF.

This clonotype was observed a few times. V is TRBV19 and J is TRBJ1-2; no clear D. The CDR3 totals 13 residues. From germline, CDR1 is LNHDA and CDR2 SQIVND (reference sequence). V was clipped by 9 bases and J by 3 bases, with 14 bases between them. The CDR3 region is CASRVGIDYGYTF. The CDR3 nucleotides are TGTGCCAGCCGGGTGGGTATCGACTATGGCTACACCTTC. Full variable domain (missing parts from reference TRBV19 and TRBJ1-2): DGGITQSPKYLFRKEGQNVTLSCEQNLNHDAMYWYRQDPGQGLRLIYYSQIVNDFQKGDIAEGYSVSREKKESFPLTVTSAQKNPTAFYLCASRVGIDYGYTFGSGTRLTVV.

This clonotype was seen a few times. This chain links TRBV7-2 with TRBJ2-5; no reliable D call. The germline V gene encodes CDR1 SGHTA and CDR2 FQGNSA. Trimming left V 1 base short and J 5 bases short, with 11 bases between. The length of the CDR3 is 14 residues. The CDR3 DNA is TGTGCCAGCAGCTTAGGGCTGTACGGGGAGACCCAGTACTTC. Its protein is CASSLGLYGETQYF.

The chain uses TRBV7-6 and TRBJ1-3, with a tentative D call TRBD1 (5 bases). The V end lost 6 bases, the J end lost 4 bases, and 22 bases lay between the germline ends. The CDR3 runs 17 residues. The germline V gene encodes CDR1 SGHVS and CDR2 FNYEAQ. The CDR3 DNA reads TGTGCCAGCAGGAAGGTCACAGGCCGGCAATCGGGAAACACCATATATTTT. Translating it yields CASRKVTGRQSGNTIYF.

V gene TRBV11-2 combines with J gene TRBJ2-1; maybe TRBD1 (5 bases). Trimming shortened V by 5 bases and J by 6 bases, and 17 bases separated the two germline ends. Germline V gives CDR1 SGHAT, CDR2 FQNNGV. The CDR3 totals 15 residues. As DNA, the CDR3 is TGTGCCAGCAGCCAAGAGCTCCAGGGTCGCAATGAGCAGTTCTTC. This codes for CASSQELQGRNEQFF.

There are many counts of this clonotype. The rearrangement joins TRBV7-2 to TRBJ1-2; D perhaps matches TRBD1 (6 bases). CDR1 and CDR2 (germline): SGHTA, FQGNSA. With 5 bases removed from V and 7 bases from J, the gap between germline ends came to 17 bases. This CDR3 spans 14 amino acids. CDR3 sequence: CASSPRGLSGGYTF. In nucleotides, the CDR3 is TGTGCCAGCAGCCCCAGGGGCCTCAGTGGTGGCTACACCTTC.

This clonotype was detected many times. The chain employs TRBV24-1 and TRBJ2-5; possible D gene TRBD2, 5 bases. V was shortened by 0 bases and J by 1 base, with 11 bases between the two germline ends. The CDR3 contains 16 residues. Looked up from germline, CDR1 is KGHDR and CDR2 is SFDVKD. CDR3 protein: CATSDLGADRQETQYF. The CDR3, as DNA: TGTGCCACCAGTGATTTGGGAGCGGACCGCCAAGAGACCCAGTACTTC.

This clonotype was seen ten or more times. This chain joins TRBV4-2 and TRBJ2-1, with 8 bases fitting TRBD2. The V segment lost 4 bases and the J segment 10 bases; nucleotides outside the gene matches: 9. The germline V gene has CDR1 LGHNA and CDR2 YNFKEQ. The CDR3 extends over 14 amino acids. The CDR3 is CASSLGLARDEQFF. In DNA, the CDR3 is TGTGCCAGCAGCCTAGGACTAGCTAGAGACGAGCAGTTCTTC.

The genes are TRBV19 and TRBJ2-1; 10 nucleotides match TRBD2. This CDR3 region has 16 residues. Germline trimming cut 4 bases from V and 8 bases from J; bases unmatched to any gene: 11. In germline, CDR1 is LNHDA, CDR2 SQIVND (reference sequence). The CDR3 spells CASSRLTSGSADEQFF. The CDR3 DNA reads TGTGCCAGTAGTAGGTTGACTAGCGGGTCAGCGGATGAGCAGTTCTTC.

This clonotype was observed a few times. The gene calls are TRBV19 and TRBJ2-4; D perhaps matches TRBD2 (5 bases). V shed 8 bases and J shed 0 bases, with 14 bases lying between them. Germline CDR1 is LNHDA and CDR2 is SQIVND (reference sequence). The CDR3 spans 15 residues. CDR3 in amino acids: CASGEGSLAKNIQYF. The CDR3 bases are TGTGCCAGTGGAGAGGGATCGCTAGCCAAAAACATTCAGTACTTC.

This clonotype was seen more than once but under ten times. In DNA, the CDR3 is TGTGCCAGCAGCTTAGCTGCGGGGTACTACGAGCAGTACTTC. Its protein is CASSLAAGYYEQYF. The genes are TRBV7-6 and TRBJ2-7, with D maybe TRBD2 (6 bases). V shed 0 bases and J shed 3 bases, with 9 bases lying between them. Germline CDR1 is SGHVS and CDR2 is FNYEAQ. This CDR3 is 14 amino acids long.

In DNA, the CDR3 is TGTGCCAGCAGTTTAAGGATCGGGTCTAGCGGGAATCGGGAGGATACGCAGTATTTT. Protein: CASSLRIGSSGNREDTQYF. The chain combines TRBV12-3 or TRBV12-4 with TRBJ2-3, with 9 bases lining up with TRBD2. This CDR3 region has 19 residues. J was trimmed by 6 bases and V by 2 bases; bases with no gene match: 18.

This clonotype was observed a handful of times. This chain connects TRBV7-9 to TRBJ1-2; D is unclear. Germline CDR1 and CDR2: SEHNR and FQNEAQ (reference sequence). The CDR3 has 14 amino acids. V dropped 0 bases and J dropped 4 bases, with 9 bases sitting between them. The CDR3 DNA reads as TGTGCCAGCAGCTTAGCAAGGACTACCTATGGCTACACCTTC. Translated: CASSLARTTYGYTF.

The table lists this clonotype with a few counts. V gene TRBV28 combines with J gene TRBJ1-6, with D hard to call. Germline loops: CDR1 MDHEN, CDR2 SYDVKM. This CDR3 has 16 residues. Trimming removed 3 bases from V and 8 bases from J, with 17 bases in between. As DNA, the CDR3 is TGTGCCAGCAGTTTGGAGGGTTTGCGGGCCGATTCACCCCTCCACTTT. Residues: CASSLEGLRADSPLHF.

This clonotype was detected ten times or more. This sequence joins TRBV7-6 and TRBJ1-5, with TRBD1 as a possible D gene (6 bases). The CDR3 has 16 residues. Trimming pared 4 bases from V and 0 bases from J, leaving 13 bases between. The germline gives CDR1 SGHVS, CDR2 FNYEAQ. The CDR3 reads CASSSGTHYSNQPQHF. CDR3 sequence (DNA): TGTGCCAGCAGCTCCGGGACACATTATAGCAATCAGCCCCAGCATTTT.

This clonotype was picked up many times. V and J are TRBV6-2 or TRBV6-3 and TRBJ2-1, with TRBD2 identical over 7 bases. Germline V gene sequence: CDR1 MNHEY, CDR2 SVGEGT. V shed 0 bases and J 9 bases; nucleotides not matched to a gene: 11. The CDR3 runs to 16 residues. The CDR3 reads CASSYSGGVGHSEQFF. The CDR3 DNA is TGTGCCAGCAGTTACTCGGGGGGGGTAGGACATAGTGAGCAGTTCTTC.

This clonotype was counted between two and nine times. V is TRBV5-6 and J is TRBJ2-7; TRBD1 might be the D (5 bases). The germline V gene has CDR1 SGHDT and CDR2 YYEEEE. The CDR3 spans 15 residues. V was cut by 0 bases and J by 6 bases, with 16 bases left in between. CDR3 region: CASSLGPQGSVEQYF. In DNA, the CDR3 is TGTGCCAGCAGCTTGGGGCCTCAGGGTTCGGTCGAGCAGTACTTC.

The chain combines TRBV28 with TRBJ1-2; tentative D call: TRBD1 (6 bases). The CDR3 is 14 amino acids. The germline V gene encodes CDR1 MDHEN and CDR2 SYDVKM. Trimming pared 3 bases from V and 2 bases from J, leaving 10 bases between. CDR3 in DNA: TGTGCCAGCAGTTTGGACAGCCGAAACTATGGCTACACCTTC. Its translation is CASSLDSRNYGYTF.

This clonotype was seen a handful of times. J is TRBJ2-1 and V is TRBV7-3; the D gene is possibly TRBD1 (6 bases). CDR1 and CDR2 (germline): SGHTA, FQGTGA. V was clipped by 5 bases and J by 0 bases, with 14 bases between them. The CDR3 loop spans 16 amino acids. CDR3 nucleotide sequence: TGTGCCAGCAGCGGGGGCCCCCGCGGCTCCTACAATGAGCAGTTCTTC. Translating it yields CASSGGPRGSYNEQFF.